The 6 T cell receptor beta chains below were found in one sample sequenced in a study of shared clonotypes between healthy human individuals. Using immunoSEQ multiplex PCR, the repertoire was profiled, and TCRdb retains in-frame clones only, with some absent. The sample consists of about 490,000 clones, about 82% of them appearing once. The sequenced material came from PBMCs. The source is a woman aged 40 to 50 in good health. Some clones in this sample may be carry-over from other donors' samples.

This clone was counted ten times or more. This chain links TRBV6-4 with TRBJ2-6; tentative D call: TRBD1 (5 bases). CDR3 length equals 14 residues. The V gene's germline CDR1 is MRHNA and CDR2 SNTAGT. V was clipped by 2 bases and J by 4 bases, with 6 bases between them. CDR3 residues: CASSDRGGANVLTF. The DNA for the CDR3 is TGTGCCAGCAGTGACAGGGGAGGGGCCAACGTCCTGACTTTC.

This clone has at least ten counts. This rearrangement joins TRBV13 to TRBJ2-2; D is unresolved. Germline CDR1 PRHDT, CDR2 FYEKMQ (reference sequence). V lost 5 bases and J lost 4, with 8 bases in between. The CDR3 contains 13 residues. The CDR3 sequence: CASSPLLTGELFF. CDR3 coding DNA: TGTGCCAGCAGCCCTCTGCTCACCGGGGAGCTGTTTTTT.

V is TRBV5-5 and J is TRBJ1-2; D possibly corresponds to TRBD1 (5 bases). The V and J ends lost 1 base and 1 base respectively, with 14 bases between them. Germline CDR1 SGHKS, CDR2 YYEKEE (reference sequence). The CDR3 totals 16 residues. CDR3 protein: CASSLSFGALNYGYTF. Written as DNA, the CDR3 is TGTGCCAGCAGCTTGTCCTTCGGGGCCCTTAACTATGGCTACACCTTC.

The CDR3 region is CASSRTGPNQETQYF. The CDR3 nucleotides are TGCGCCAGCAGCCGGACAGGACCCAACCAAGAGACCCAGTACTTC. This chain joins TRBV5-1 and TRBJ2-5; 7 bases are shared with TRBD1. Germline V gene sequence: CDR1 SGHRS, CDR2 YFSETQ. Germline trimming cut 4 bases from V and 0 bases from J; bases unmatched to any gene: 6. This CDR3 has 15 residues.

This sequence joins TRBV19 and TRBJ1-1, with D possibly matching TRBD1 (5 bases). Trimming shortened V by 5 bases and J by 6 bases, and 16 bases separated the two germline ends. In germline, CDR1 is LNHDA, CDR2 SQIVND (reference sequence). The CDR3 extends over 14 amino acids. CDR3 sequence (DNA): TGTGCCAGTAGTTCCGGGACCCTACCCGCTGAAGCTTTCTTT. Translating gives CASSSGTLPAEAFF. The full variable domain, with the rest looked up from reference TRBV19 and TRBJ1-1, is DGGITQSPKYLFRKEGQNVTLSCEQNLNHDAMYWYRQDPGQGLRLIYYSQIVNDFQKGDIAEGYSVSREKKESFPLTVTSAQKNPTAFYLCASSSGTLPAEAFFGQGTRLTVV.

The gene calls are TRBV2 and TRBJ2-5; D perhaps matches TRBD2 (6 bases). The CDR3 loop spans 14 amino acids. Germline CDR1 and CDR2: SNHLY and FYNNEI. The germline V and J ends were trimmed by 0 bases and 7 bases, with 12 bases remaining between them. In nucleotides, the CDR3 is TGTGCCAGCAGTGAAGCCCAGGGCGGGGCGACCCAGTACTTC. Translated: CASSEAQGGATQYF.